This T cell receptor beta chain was recorded in a study of blood T cell repertoires in COVID-19. Study context: Specimens from acute and convalescent COVID-19 originated in the United States, Italy and Spain. Sources were T cells, B-cell-depleted T cells, or PBMCs; the material itself was cDNA or gDNA.

Seattle's cohort entered during active infection and was followed longitudinally. The CDR3 is 16 amino acids. Germline V gene sequence: CDR1 SNHLY, CDR2 FYNNEI. Between the trimmed V and J ends, which lost 7 bases and 3 bases, there was a span of 19 bases. In the authors' methods: Researchers report that nucleated cell counts were estimated from reference gene primer amplification. Data came from immunoSEQ multiplex PCR; TCRdb stores just in-frame clones and leaves some out. Clonal size and the V and J genes are those of that table, whereas D and trimming came from the DNA. The sample has some 290,000 clones, about 90% seen once; the top ten hold around 10%.

The J gene is TRBJ2-1, the V gene TRBV2, with a possible D match to TRBD1 (7 bases). This receptor was identified in a woman aged 25-40 years with COVID-19, enrolled during active disease. The sequenced sample consisted of peripheral blood. The CDR3 protein is CASTREAGQIYNEQFF. CDR3 DNA sequence: TGTGCCAGCACTCGAGAGGCGGGACAGATCTACAATGAGCAGTTCTTC.